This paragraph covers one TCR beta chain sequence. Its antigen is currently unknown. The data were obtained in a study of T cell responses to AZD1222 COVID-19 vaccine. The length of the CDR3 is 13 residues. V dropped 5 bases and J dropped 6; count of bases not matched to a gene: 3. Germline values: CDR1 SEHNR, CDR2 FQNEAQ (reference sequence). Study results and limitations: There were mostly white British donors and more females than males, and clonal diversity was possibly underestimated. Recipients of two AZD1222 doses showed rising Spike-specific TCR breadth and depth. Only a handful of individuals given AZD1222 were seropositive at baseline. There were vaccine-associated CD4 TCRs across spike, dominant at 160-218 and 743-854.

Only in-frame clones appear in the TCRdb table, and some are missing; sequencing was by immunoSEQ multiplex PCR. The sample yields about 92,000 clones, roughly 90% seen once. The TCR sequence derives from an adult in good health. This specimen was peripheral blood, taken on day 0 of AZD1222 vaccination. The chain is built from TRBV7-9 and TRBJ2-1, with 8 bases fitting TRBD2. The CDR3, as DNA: TGTGCCAGCAGCCCAACTAGCGGCAATGAGCAGTTCTTC. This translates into CASSPTSGNEQFF. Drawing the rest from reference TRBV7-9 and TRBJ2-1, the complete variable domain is DTGVSQNPRHKITKRGQNVTFRCDPISEHNRLYWYRQTLGQGPEFLTYFQNEAQLEKSRLLSDRFSAERPKGSFSTLEIQRTEQGDSAMYLCASSPTSGNEQFFGPGTRLTVL.